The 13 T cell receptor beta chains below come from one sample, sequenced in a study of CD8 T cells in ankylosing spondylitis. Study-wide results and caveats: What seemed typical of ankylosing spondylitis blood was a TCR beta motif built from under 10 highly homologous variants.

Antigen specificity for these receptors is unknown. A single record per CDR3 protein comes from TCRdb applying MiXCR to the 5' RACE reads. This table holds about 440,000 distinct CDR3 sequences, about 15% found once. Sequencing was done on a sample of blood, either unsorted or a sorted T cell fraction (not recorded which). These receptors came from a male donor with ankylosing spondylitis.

The CDR3: CASSYEAGRNYTF. The CDR3 DNA reads TGTGCCAGCAGTTACGAGGCAGGGAGGAACTACACCTTC. The chain couples TRBV6-5 to TRBJ1-2, with a weak D call TRBD1 (5 bases). The CDR3 extends over 13 amino acids. Germline CDR1 MNHEY, CDR2 SVGAGI. Trimming cost V 2 bases and J 10 bases, with 14 bases left between them.

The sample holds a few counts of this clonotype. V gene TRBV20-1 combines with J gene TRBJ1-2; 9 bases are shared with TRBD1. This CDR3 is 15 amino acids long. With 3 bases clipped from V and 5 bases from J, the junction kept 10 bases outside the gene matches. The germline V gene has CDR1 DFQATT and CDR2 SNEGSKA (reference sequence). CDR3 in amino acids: CSASNRDRVRYGYTF. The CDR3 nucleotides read TGCAGTGCTAGTAATCGGGACAGGGTGCGATATGGCTACACCTTC.

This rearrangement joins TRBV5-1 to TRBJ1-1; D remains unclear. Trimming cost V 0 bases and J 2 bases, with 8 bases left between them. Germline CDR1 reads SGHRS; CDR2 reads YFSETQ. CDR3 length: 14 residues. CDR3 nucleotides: TGCGCCAGCAGCTTGGGGAGCCCAAACACTGAAGCTTTCTTT. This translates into CASSLGSPNTEAFF.

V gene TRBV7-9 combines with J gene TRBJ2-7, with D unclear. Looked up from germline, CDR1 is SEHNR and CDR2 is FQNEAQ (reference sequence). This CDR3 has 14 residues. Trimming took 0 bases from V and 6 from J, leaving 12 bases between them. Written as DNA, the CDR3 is TGTGCCAGCAGCTTAGCGATGGGCCCCAGCGAGCAGTACTTC. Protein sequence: CASSLAMGPSEQYF.

In DNA form, the CDR3 reads TGTGCCAGTACCGACGGACTTAGGCACGAGCAGTACTTC. Protein: CASTDGLRHEQYF. The rearrangement links TRBV19 to TRBJ2-7; tentative D call: TRBD2 (5 bases). Trimming shortened V by 7 bases and J by 5 bases, and 15 bases separated the two germline ends. Germline CDR1 is LNHDA and CDR2 is SQIVND (reference sequence). This CDR3 is 13 amino acids long.

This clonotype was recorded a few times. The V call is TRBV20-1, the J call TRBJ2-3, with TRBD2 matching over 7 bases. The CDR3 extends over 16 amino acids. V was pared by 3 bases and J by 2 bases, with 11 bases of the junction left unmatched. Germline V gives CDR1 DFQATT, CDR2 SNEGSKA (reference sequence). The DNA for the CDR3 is TGCAGTGCTAGCCGGGGGGTCGGCGGTTTCACAGATACGCAGTATTTT. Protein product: CSASRGVGGFTDTQYF.

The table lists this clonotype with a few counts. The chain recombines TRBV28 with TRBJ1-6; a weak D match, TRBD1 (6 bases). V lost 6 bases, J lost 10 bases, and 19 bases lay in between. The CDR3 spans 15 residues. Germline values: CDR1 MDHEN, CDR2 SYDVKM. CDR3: CASRLEGGARSPLHF. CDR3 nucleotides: TGTGCCAGCAGACTCGAGGGGGGGGCTAGGTCACCCCTCCACTTT.

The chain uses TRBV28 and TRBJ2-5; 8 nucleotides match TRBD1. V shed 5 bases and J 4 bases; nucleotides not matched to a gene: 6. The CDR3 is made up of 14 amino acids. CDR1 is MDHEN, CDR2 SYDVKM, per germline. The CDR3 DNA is TGTGCCAGCAGTGACCTGGACAGGGTAGAGACCCAGTACTTC. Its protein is CASSDLDRVETQYF.

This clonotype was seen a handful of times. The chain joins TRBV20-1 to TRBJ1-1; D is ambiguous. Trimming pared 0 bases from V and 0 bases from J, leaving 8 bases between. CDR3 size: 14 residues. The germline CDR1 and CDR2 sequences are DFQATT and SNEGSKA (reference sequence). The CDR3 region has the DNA TGCAGTGCTAGAGAAGGGCAACTGAACACTGAAGCTTTCTTT. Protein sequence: CSAREGQLNTEAFF.

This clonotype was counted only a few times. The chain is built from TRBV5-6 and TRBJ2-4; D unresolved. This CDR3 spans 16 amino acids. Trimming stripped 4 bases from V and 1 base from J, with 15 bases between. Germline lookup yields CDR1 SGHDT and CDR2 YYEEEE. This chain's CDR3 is CASSVVTRGAKNIQYF. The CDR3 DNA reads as TGTGCCAGCAGCGTTGTTACACGAGGTGCCAAAAACATTCAGTACTTC.

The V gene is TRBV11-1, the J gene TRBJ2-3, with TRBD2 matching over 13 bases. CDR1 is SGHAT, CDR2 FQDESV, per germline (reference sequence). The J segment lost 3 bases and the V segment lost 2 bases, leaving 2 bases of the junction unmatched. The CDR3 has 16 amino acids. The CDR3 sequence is CASSLLTSGGTDTQYF. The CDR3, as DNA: TGTGCCAGCAGCTTATTGACTAGCGGGGGGACAGATACGCAGTATTTT.

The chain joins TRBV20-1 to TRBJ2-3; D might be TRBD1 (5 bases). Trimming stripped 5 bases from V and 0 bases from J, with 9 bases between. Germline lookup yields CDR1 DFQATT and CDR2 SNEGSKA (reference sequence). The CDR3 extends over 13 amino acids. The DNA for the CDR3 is TGCAGTGCTGAGGACATAAGCACAGATACGCAGTATTTT. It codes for CSAEDISTDTQYF.

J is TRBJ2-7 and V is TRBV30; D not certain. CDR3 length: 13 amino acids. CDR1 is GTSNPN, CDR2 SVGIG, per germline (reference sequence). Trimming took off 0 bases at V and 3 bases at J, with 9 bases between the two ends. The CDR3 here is CAWSVTPGYEQYF. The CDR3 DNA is TGTGCCTGGAGTGTGACCCCCGGCTACGAGCAGTACTTC. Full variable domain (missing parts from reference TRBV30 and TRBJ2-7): SQTIHQWPATLVQPVGSPLSLECTVEGTSNPNLYWYRQAAGRGLQLLFYSVGIGQISSEVPQNLSASRPQDRQFILSSKKLLLSDSGFYLCAWSVTPGYEQYFGPGTRLTVT.